The source of this TCR beta chain is a study of blood T cell repertoires in COVID-19. Germline CDR1 is SQVTM and CDR2 is ANQGSEA. The CDR3 contains 14 residues. Between the trimmed V and J ends, which lost 6 bases and 0 bases, there was a span of 12 bases. Original data processing: Nucleated cell number was recorded as an estimate derived from reference gene primer amplification. Here immunoSEQ multiplex PCR was the method, and the copy in TCRdb shows in-frame clones only, minus some. V and J calls and clone size are those listed in that table; D and trimming were worked out from the DNA. The sample has 200,000 or so clones; 65% to 85% are singletons.

The V gene is TRBV29-1, the J gene TRBJ1-3; D might be TRBD1 (6 bases). This TCR was sampled from a woman in her 30s with acute or convalescent COVID-19. Sequenced: peripheral blood. The CDR3: CSVMDSNSGNTIYF. For the CDR3, the DNA is TGCAGCGTGATGGACAGCAACTCTGGAAACACCATATATTTT.